This TCR beta chain was captured in a study of control samples from healthy donors and cancer patients. Assay: immunoSEQ multiplex PCR; the TCRdb copy retains only in-frame clones and omits some. The table has some 99,000 clones, about nine tenths seen once. The germline V and J ends were trimmed by 6 bases and 0 bases, with 11 bases remaining between them. Per germline, CDR1 SNHLY and CDR2 FYNNEI. This CDR3 has 15 residues. The material sequenced was blood. The chain employs TRBV2 and TRBJ2-2, with D possibly matching TRBD1 (5 bases). The source is a human donor in good health. The donor label of this sample is uncertain. CDR3 nucleotides: TGTGCCAGCAGGGGTGCGACAGCGAACACCGGGGAGCTGTTTTTT. It codes for CASRGATANTGELFF.